The next 9 T cell receptor beta chains were all read from a single sample in a study of OX40 agonist ivuxolimab in advanced cancers. Sequenced by immunoSEQ multiplex PCR; TCRdb stores in-frame clones only, minus some. The data contain tens of thousands of clones, around four fifths of them singletons. The sequences come from CD4+ or CD8+ T cells sorted from blood, collected in a trial of the OX40 agonist ivuxolimab. The receptor set was obtained from an adult with an advanced solid tumor such as melanoma, head and neck, liver or kidney cancer.

This clone was picked up a small number of times. The rearrangement uses TRBV9 and TRBJ2-7; tentative D call: TRBD2 (7 bases). CDR1 is SGDLS and CDR2 is YYNGEE in the germline V gene. The CDR3 length is 12 residues. V was clipped by 4 bases and J by 7 bases, with 12 bases between them. The CDR3 DNA reads as TGTGCCAGCAGCCCCGGGGGGCGAGAGCAGTACTTC. It specifies CASSPGGREQYF.

The chain joins TRBV19 to TRBJ2-1, with 8 positions matching TRBD2. Germline trimming cut 4 bases from V and 7 bases from J; bases unmatched to any gene: 9. CDR1 and CDR2 (germline): LNHDA, SQIVND (reference sequence). There are 15 residues in the CDR3. CDR3 nucleotide sequence: TGTGCCAGTAGTACTCCCGGGAGGGCGGATAATGAGCAGTTCTTC. Its protein product is CASSTPGRADNEQFF.

The chain uses TRBV19 and TRBJ1-1; D unresolved. There are 17 residues in the CDR3. From germline, CDR1 is LNHDA and CDR2 SQIVND (reference sequence). V lost 4 bases and J 0 bases, leaving 18 bases between the germline ends. Here the CDR3 reads CASSTFYSQLMNTEAFF. For the CDR3, the DNA is TGTGCCAGTAGTACTTTCTATTCACAGCTCATGAACACTGAAGCTTTCTTT.

The gene calls are TRBV27 and TRBJ1-3; D gene uncertain. Germline V gives CDR1 MNHEY, CDR2 SMNVEV (reference sequence). V lost 5 bases and J 1 base, leaving 21 bases between the germline ends. There are 18 residues in the CDR3. The CDR3 loop is CASSPWPWTGRSGNTIYF. Here the CDR3 DNA reads TGTGCCAGCAGTCCTTGGCCTTGGACTGGTCGTTCTGGAAACACCATATATTTT.

The chain has TRBV7-5 and TRBJ2-5; TRBD1 was called by the table and not checked on the DNA. TRBV7-5 is annotated as a pseudogene. CDR3 length equals 14 residues. The CDR3 loop reads CARSADREQETQYF. The DNA of the CDR3 is TGTGCCAGAAGCGCTGACAGGGAACAAGAGACCCAGTACTTC.

The rearrangement joins TRBV2 to TRBJ1-2; TRBD1 might be the D (6 bases). Germline values: CDR1 SNHLY, CDR2 FYNNEI. The V end was cut by 1 base, the J end by 6 bases, with 15 bases between. This CDR3 comprises 15 residues. Here the CDR3 reads CASSEGRTALHGYTF. The CDR3, as DNA: TGTGCCAGCAGTGAAGGGAGGACAGCGCTTCATGGCTACACCTTC. Complete variable domain (other parts from reference TRBV2 and TRBJ1-2): EPEVTQTPSHQVTQMGQEVILRCVPISNHLYFYWYRQILGQKVEFLVSFYNNEISEKSEIFDDQFSVERPDGSNFTLKIRSTKLEDSAMYFCASSEGRTALHGYTFGSGTRLTVV.

J is TRBJ2-1 and V is TRBV2; 7 nucleotides match TRBD2. Germline assignment: CDR1 SNHLY and CDR2 FYNNEI. Unmatched junction bases numbered 12, after V lost 9 bases and J lost 7 bases. The CDR3 is 14 amino acids. DNA of the CDR3: TGTGCCAGGGCCCGGGGGGAAGAGGGAAATGAGCAGTTCTTC. It codes for CARARGEEGNEQFF.

The V call is TRBV19, the J call TRBJ2-2, with D possibly matching TRBD2 (6 bases). This CDR3 is 16 amino acids long. Germline V CDR1 and CDR2: LNHDA, SQIVND (reference sequence). V shed 5 bases and J shed 2 bases, with 15 bases lying between them. Written as DNA, the CDR3 is TGTGCCAGTAGTCCCTCGGGACTGGATAACACCGGGGAGCTGTTTTTT. This translates into CASSPSGLDNTGELFF.

The J gene is TRBJ1-5, the V gene TRBV7-6; tentative D call: TRBD1 (5 bases). The CDR3 totals 20 residues. The V gene's germline CDR1 is SGHVS and CDR2 FNYEAQ. The V and J ends lost 1 base and 0 bases respectively, with 22 bases between them. CDR3: CASSLEPGTFSLYSNQPQHF. The DNA for the CDR3 is TGTGCCAGCAGCTTAGAACCCGGGACCTTTTCTCTCTATAGCAATCAGCCCCAGCATTTT.